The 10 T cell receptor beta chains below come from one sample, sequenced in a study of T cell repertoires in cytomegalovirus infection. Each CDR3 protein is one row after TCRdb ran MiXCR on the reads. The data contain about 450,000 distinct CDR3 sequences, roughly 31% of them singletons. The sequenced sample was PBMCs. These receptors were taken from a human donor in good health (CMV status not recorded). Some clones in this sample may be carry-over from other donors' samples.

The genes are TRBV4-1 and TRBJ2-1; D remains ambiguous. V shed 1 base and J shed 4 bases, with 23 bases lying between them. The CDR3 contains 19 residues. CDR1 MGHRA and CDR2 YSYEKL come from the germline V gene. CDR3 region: CASSQAIAAELGIYNEQFF. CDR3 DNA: TGCGCCAGCAGCCAAGCAATTGCAGCCGAACTGGGGATATACAATGAGCAGTTCTTC.

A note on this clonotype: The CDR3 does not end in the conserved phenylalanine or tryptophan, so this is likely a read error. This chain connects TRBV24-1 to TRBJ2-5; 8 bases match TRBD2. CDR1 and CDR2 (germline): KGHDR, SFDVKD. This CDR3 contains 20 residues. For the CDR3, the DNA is TGTGCCACCAGTTATTTTCCCGTGACTAGCGTGGGACCGTACCACGAGACCCAGTACCTC. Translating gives CATSYFPVTSVGPYHETQYL.

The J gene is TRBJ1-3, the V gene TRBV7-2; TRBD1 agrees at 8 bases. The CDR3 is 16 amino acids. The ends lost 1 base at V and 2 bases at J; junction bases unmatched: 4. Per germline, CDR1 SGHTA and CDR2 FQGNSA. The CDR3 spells CASSLVGQATGNTIYF. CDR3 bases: TGTGCCAGCAGCTTAGTGGGACAGGCTACTGGAAACACCATATATTTT.

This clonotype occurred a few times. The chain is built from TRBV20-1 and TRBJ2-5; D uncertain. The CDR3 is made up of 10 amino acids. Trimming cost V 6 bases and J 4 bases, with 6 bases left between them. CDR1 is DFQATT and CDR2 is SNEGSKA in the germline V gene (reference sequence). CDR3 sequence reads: CSARRETQYF. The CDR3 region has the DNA TGCAGTGCGCGAAGAGAGACCCAGTACTTC.

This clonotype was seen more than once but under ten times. Written as DNA, the CDR3 is TGTGCCACCATGGGAGGGGTTTACAATGAGCAGTTCTTC. Its translation: CATMGGVYNEQFF. This chain uses TRBV24-1 with TRBJ2-1, with 7 bases lining up with TRBD2. V was pared by 8 bases and J by 4 bases, with 4 bases of the junction left unmatched. Germline V lookup: CDR1 KGHDR, CDR2 SFDVKD. The CDR3 totals 13 residues.

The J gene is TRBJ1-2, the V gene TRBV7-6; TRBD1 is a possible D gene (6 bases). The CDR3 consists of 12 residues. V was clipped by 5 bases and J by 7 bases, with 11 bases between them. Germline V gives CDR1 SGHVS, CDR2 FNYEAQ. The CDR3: CASSPGGLGYTF. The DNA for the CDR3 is TGTGCCAGCAGCCCGGGGGGCCTTGGCTACACCTTC.

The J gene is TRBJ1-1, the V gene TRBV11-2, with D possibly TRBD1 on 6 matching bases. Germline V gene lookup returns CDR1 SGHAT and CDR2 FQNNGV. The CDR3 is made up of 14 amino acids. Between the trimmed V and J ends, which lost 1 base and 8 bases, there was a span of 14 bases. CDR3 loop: CASSLVAGATEAFF. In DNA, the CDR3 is TGTGCCAGCAGCTTAGTAGCGGGGGCGACGGAAGCTTTCTTT.

This CDR3 reads CASSMGLAETYEQYF. DNA for the CDR3: TGTGCCAGTAGTATGGGGCTAGCGGAGACCTACGAGCAGTACTTC. V is TRBV19 and J is TRBJ2-7, with 7 nucleotides matching TRBD2. This CDR3 is built from 15 residues. Germline CDR1 is LNHDA and CDR2 is SQIVND (reference sequence). The V segment lost 3 bases and the J segment 2 bases; nucleotides outside the gene matches: 7.

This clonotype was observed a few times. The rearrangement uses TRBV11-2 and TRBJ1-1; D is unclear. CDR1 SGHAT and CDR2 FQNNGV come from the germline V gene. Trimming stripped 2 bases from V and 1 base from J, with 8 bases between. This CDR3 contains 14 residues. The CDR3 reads CASSLTARNTEAFF. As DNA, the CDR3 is TGTGCCAGCAGCTTAACCGCAAGGAACACTGAAGCTTTCTTT.

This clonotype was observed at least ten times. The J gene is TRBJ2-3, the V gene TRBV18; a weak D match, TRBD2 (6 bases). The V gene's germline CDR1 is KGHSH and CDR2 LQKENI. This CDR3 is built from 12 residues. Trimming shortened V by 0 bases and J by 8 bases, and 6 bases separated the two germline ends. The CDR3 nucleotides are TGTGCCAGCTCACCACCCGGGGGTACGCAGTATTTT. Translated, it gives CASSPPGGTQYF.